This T cell receptor beta chain stems from a study of cytomegalovirus exposure and HLA in healthy donors. Findings and caveats of the study: Of the V segments, some could not be distinguished, including TRBV6-2 and TRBV6-3, and were excluded. The study designated roughly 160 TCR beta chains cytomegalovirus-associated. While the bulk of TCR sequences proved rare, some public TCRs turned up in many donors.

The trim removed 4 bases at V and 3 bases at J, leaving 2 bases unmatched. Germline V gene data show CDR1 as SGHRS and CDR2 as YFSETQ. This CDR3 has 14 amino acids. This PCR relied on a set of 60 Vbeta primers and 13 Jbeta primers. Assay: immunoSEQ multiplex PCR; the TCRdb copy retains only in-frame clones and omits some. The sample consists of over 110,000 clones, roughly 77% of them appearing once. On this clone: What it recognizes is unknown.

Material for sequencing was PBMCs. The J gene is TRBJ2-7, the V gene TRBV5-1; 12 bases map to TRBD2. The receptor's source is a female donor in good health and CMV-seronegative. The CDR3 sequence: CASSRTSGDYEQYF. The DNA of the CDR3 is TGCGCCAGCAGCCGGACTAGCGGGGACTACGAGCAGTACTTC. Full variable domain (outside the CDR3, taken from reference TRBV5-1 and TRBJ2-7): KAGVTQTPRYLIKTRGQQVTLSCSPISGHRSVSWYQQTPGQGLQFLFEYFSETQRNKGNFPGRFSGRQFSNSRSEMNVSTLELGDSALYLCASSRTSGDYEQYFGPGTRLTVT.